The 22 T cell receptor delta chains below were found in one sample sequenced in a study of Vδ1+ human thymocytes. RNA was extracted from the cells and then reverse transcribed. Multiplex PCR used pooled V-gene forward primers and a constant-region reverse primer to amplify CDR3s. TCRdb called clones anew from the multiplex PCR reads with CATT. Of some 19,000 delta-chain clones in the sample, about 8% were seen once. Their recognized antigens are unknown. Whole-study findings and limits: Thymic TRG and TRD repertoires appeared highly polyclonal.

Material for sequencing was Vdelta1+ gamma-delta thymocytes from the thymus. Subset in this sample: FACS-sorted CD3+ TCRalphabeta- TCRVdelta1+ TCRVdelta2- thymocytes. These receptors came from a child less than two years old who had congenital heart surgery.

This clone was observed a handful of times. Other DNA sequences in the sample encode the same CDR3. This chain links TRDV1 with TRDJ1; D not certain. Germline-derived CDR1 and CDR2 are TSWWSYY and QGS. This CDR3 is built from 11 residues. V dropped 4 bases and J dropped 7 bases, with 7 bases sitting between them. CDR3 sequence reads: CALGGPFKLIF. CDR3 bases: TGTGCTCTTGGGGGCCCCTTTAAACTCATCTTT.

V gene TRDV1 combines with J gene TRDJ1; 7 bases agree with TRDD3. As TCRdb names no J gene, one was assigned here on the basis of a DNA match to germline. Germline trimming cut 4 bases from V and 0 bases from J; bases unmatched to any gene: 11. The CDR3 totals 17 residues. Looked up from germline, CDR1 is TSWWSYY and CDR2 is QGS. The CDR3 loop is CALGGNLGGPYTDKLIF. Here the CDR3 DNA reads TGTGCTCTTGGGGGAAATCTGGGGGGACCGTACACCGATAAACTCATCTTT.

The V gene is TRDV1, the J gene TRDJ1, with 11 bases that match TRDD3. This CDR3 spans 18 amino acids. Losses at the gene ends were 0 bases for V and 5 bases for J; bases not matched to a gene: 11. Germline-derived CDR1 and CDR2 are TSWWSYY and QGS. DNA for the CDR3: TGTGCTCTTGGGGAACTCCCTTCCTGGGGGATACCTCCGGATAAACTCATCTTT. Amino acids: CALGELPSWGIPPDKLIF.

This clone was counted once. This chain connects TRDV1 to TRDJ1, with D uncertain. The J gene, not given by TCRdb, was assigned here from a germline match of the nucleotide sequence. V lost 1 base, J lost 5 bases, and 17 bases lay in between. Per the germline V gene, CDR1 is TSWWSYY and CDR2 is QGS. This CDR3 region has 16 residues. CDR3: CALGEPPPEPGDKLIF. CDR3 in DNA: TGTGCTCTTGGGGAACCCCCACCTGAACCAGGGGATAAACTCATCTTT.

The chain recombines TRDV1 with TRDJ1; D unresolved. CDR3 length equals 14 residues. CDR1 is TSWWSYY and CDR2 is QGS in the germline V gene. V was pared by 4 bases and J by 7 bases, with 16 bases between. The CDR3 spells CALGVIYSRSKLIF. Written as DNA, the CDR3 is TGTGCTCTTGGGGTGATCTATAGCAGGAGTAAACTCATCTTT.

This clone is categorized as medium-sized. V and J are TRDV2 and TRDJ2; the D gene is possibly TRDD3 (6 bases). V was shortened by 3 bases and J by 4 bases, with 14 bases between the two germline ends. The CDR3 covers 15 residues. Germline V gene sequence: CDR1 GEAIGNYY, CDR2 EKD. Written as DNA, the CDR3 is TGTGCCTGTGACTTCCCCTTACTGGGGACAGCACAACTCTTCTTT. This translates into CACDFPLLGTAQLFF.

V gene TRDV1 combines with J gene TRDJ1; TRDD3 matches 13 bases. Germline matching of the DNA provided the J gene here, since TCRdb leaves it blank. The length of the CDR3 is 24 residues. V trimming: 1 base; J trimming: 7 bases; junction bases outside the gene matches: 30. The germline gives CDR1 TSWWSYY, CDR2 QGS. CDR3 region: CALGEHSTVAGGPRSTGGYGKLIF. DNA for the CDR3: TGTGCTCTTGGGGAACACTCTACTGTGGCGGGGGGACCCCGCAGTACTGGGGGATACGGTAAACTCATCTTT.

This clone was recorded a few times. This chain uses TRDV2 with TRDJ2; 9 bases are a match to TRDD2. From germline, CDR1 is GEAIGNYY and CDR2 EKD. V was clipped by 5 bases and J by 6 bases; unmatched bases: 30. This CDR3 is 22 amino acids long. The CDR3 DNA follows: TGTGCCTGTGCCCCCCCCCTTCCTACGCGGGTACTGGAAGTTCTAAGGGCAGCACAACTCTTCTTT. Its protein is CACAPPLPTRVLEVLRAAQLFF.

The chain couples TRDV1 to TRDJ1; D is possibly TRDD3 (6 bases). TCRdb records no J gene; here it was assigned by comparing the DNA to germline. The V and J ends lost 1 base and 9 bases respectively, with 18 bases between them. CDR1 and CDR2 (germline): TSWWSYY, QGS. CDR3 size: 15 residues. CDR3 amino acids: CALGERGRTTGQLIF. CDR3 DNA: TGTGCTCTTGGGGAACGGGGTCGAACTACTGGGCAACTCATCTTT.

V and J are TRDV1 and TRDJ1; 13 positions agree with TRDD3. The CDR3 runs 20 residues. Looked up from germline, CDR1 is TSWWSYY and CDR2 is QGS. Unmatched junction bases numbered 19, after V lost 5 bases and J lost 4 bases. The CDR3 loop reads CALGPPSYRTGGYDSDKLIF. The CDR3 DNA reads as TGTGCTCTTGGGCCCCCTTCCTACCGTACTGGGGGATACGACAGCGATAAACTCATCTTT.

The J gene was identified as TRDJ1, and no V gene was called; TRDD3, as called in the table, went unchecked against the DNA. The CDR3 length is 18 residues. Written as DNA, the CDR3 is TGTGCTCTTGGGGAAACTATTTCCCTACCCGGGATACGCGATAAACTCATCTTT. Residues: CALGETISLPGIRDKLIF.

The V gene is TRDV1, the J gene TRDJ1, with D tentatively TRDD3 (5 bases). CDR3 length equals 14 residues. The V end was cut by 7 bases, the J end by 0 bases, with 12 bases between. Germline V gives CDR1 TSWWSYY, CDR2 QGS. CDR3 in DNA: TGTGCTCTTGCCCTGACGGGGGACACCGATAAACTCATCTTT. Protein sequence: CALALTGDTDKLIF.

This clone came up a few times. The chain employs TRDV1 and TRDJ1, with no clear D. V lost 0 bases, J lost 5 bases, and 10 bases lay in between. The germline gives CDR1 TSWWSYY, CDR2 QGS. The CDR3 has 14 residues. As DNA, the CDR3 is TGTGCTCTTGGGGAACTAACAAATCCTGATAAACTCATCTTT. This codes for CALGELTNPDKLIF.

V gene TRDV1 combines with J gene TRDJ1, with no clear D. V gave up 5 bases and J gave up 2 bases, with 15 bases separating them. The CDR3 spans 15 residues. Germline values: CDR1 TSWWSYY, CDR2 QGS. CDR3 coding DNA: TGTGCTCTTGGGTCCTCCCGGGCAGGGACCGATAAACTCATCTTT. Translation: CALGSSRAGTDKLIF.

The chain recombines TRDV1 with TRDJ1; D is undetermined. The J gene comes from matching the DNA to germline here; TCRdb lacks it. From germline, CDR1 is TSWWSYY and CDR2 QGS. CDR3 size: 14 residues. V was clipped by 4 bases and J by 0 bases, with 9 bases between them. The DNA of the CDR3 is TGTGCTCTTGGGGGTTCCCGGTACACCGATAAACTCATCTTT. It specifies CALGGSRYTDKLIF.

This clone was seen a handful of times. This sequence joins TRDV1 and TRDJ1, with TRDD3 matching over 11 bases. This CDR3 has 21 amino acids. Germline V gene lookup returns CDR1 TSWWSYY and CDR2 QGS. V shed 1 base and J 10 bases; nucleotides not matched to a gene: 26. The CDR3 DNA follows: TGTGCTCTTGGGGAACCCCGCTCACCATTCCTACTGGGGGATAAAAGGTCGGTACTCATCTTT. It encodes CALGEPRSPFLLGDKRSVLIF.

This clone was picked up a small number of times. The genes are TRDV1 and TRDJ1; a possible D gene is TRDD3 (6 bases). V lost 8 bases and J 0 bases, leaving 19 bases between the germline ends. Germline assignment: CDR1 TSWWSYY and CDR2 QGS. This CDR3 has 16 residues. The CDR3 coding sequence is TGTGCTCTTTCTAGGGTGGGGGTAACGTACACCGATAAACTCATCTTT. It yields the protein CALSRVGVTYTDKLIF.

The rearrangement joins TRDV1 to TRDJ1, with no clear D. The J gene was not available in TCRdb and was assigned here by matching the DNA to germline segments. V lost 1 base and J lost 2, with 17 bases in between. CDR1 and CDR2 (germline): TSWWSYY, QGS. This CDR3 contains 17 residues. The DNA for the CDR3 is TGTGCTCTTGGGGAACGACTTCTACCCCTTGTTACCGATAAACTCATCTTT. Its protein product is CALGERLLPLVTDKLIF.

The sample holds one count of this clone. The gene calls are TRDV1 and TRDJ1, with TRDD3 matching 8 bases. Here the J gene was assigned by germline matching of the DNA, as TCRdb has none. The germline V gene has CDR1 TSWWSYY and CDR2 QGS. The CDR3 has 17 amino acids. Trimming removed 5 bases from V and 5 bases from J; junction bases left unmatched: 16. DNA of the CDR3: TGTGCTCTTGGGATTATTCGACTGGGGGGTCCTACGGATAAACTCATCTTT. The encoded protein is CALGIIRLGGPTDKLIF.

The chain is built from TRDV1 and TRDJ1; D gene uncertain. Germline V gene sequence: CDR1 TSWWSYY, CDR2 QGS. This CDR3 comprises 16 residues. Trimming took off 0 bases at V and 3 bases at J, with 14 bases between the two ends. In DNA form, the CDR3 reads TGTGCTCTTGGGGAACTTGGCGTCCCACACGCCGATAAACTCATCTTT. Its translation: CALGELGVPHADKLIF.

This clone showed up just a few times. The chain has TRDV1 and TRDJ1; TRDD3 matches at 13 bases. This CDR3 region has 19 residues. Germline lookup yields CDR1 TSWWSYY and CDR2 QGS. Trimming removed 5 bases from V and 5 bases from J; junction bases left unmatched: 17. This chain's CDR3 is CALGNPGGYWGIRVDKLIF. The DNA for the CDR3 is TGTGCTCTTGGGAACCCCGGAGGCTACTGGGGGATACGCGTTGATAAACTCATCTTT.

J is TRDJ1 and V is TRDV1, with 9 nucleotides matching TRDD3. The CDR3 is 17 amino acids. V was clipped by 3 bases and J by 0 bases; unmatched bases: 8. Germline-derived CDR1 and CDR2 are TSWWSYY and QGS. The CDR3 sequence is CALGDTTGGRYTDKLIF. The CDR3, as DNA: TGTGCTCTTGGGGACACGACTGGGGGACGGTACACCGATAAACTCATCTTT.